The clone carrying this T cell receptor (beta chain) came up a few times. Its antigen is undetermined. The data were obtained in a study of cytomegalovirus exposure and HLA in healthy donors. The study, taken as a whole, reports: Listed as cytomegalovirus-associated were 170 or so TCR beta chains. Immune exposure information available was restricted to CMV serostatus.

PCR primers comprised 60 Vbeta and 13 Jbeta primers. Produced via immunoSEQ multiplex PCR; TCRdb's table is partial and in-frame only. The sample shows approximately 100,000 clones, approximately 9% of them seen only once. V was clipped by 0 bases and J by 13 bases, with 13 bases between them. The CDR3 runs to 13 residues. Germline V CDR1 and CDR2: SGDLS, YYNGEE. This receptor was identified in a middle-aged man in good health and CMV-seropositive. The sequencing input was PBMCs. The chain couples TRBV9 to TRBJ1-4, with D possibly matching TRBD1 (6 bases). CDR3 protein: CASSVESGDRLFF. CDR3 in DNA: TGTGCCAGCAGCGTAGAGTCAGGGGATAGACTGTTTTTT.